Listed below are T cell receptor beta chains from one sample, sequenced in a study of blood T cells in healthy people across ages. TCRdb called the 5' RACE reads again in MiXCR, with one record for every CDR3 protein. This sample has 1.6 million or so distinct CDR3 sequences; around 35% occur once, and the top ten carry 11%. The specimen sequenced was blood. All receptors come from a woman aged 25 to 39 in good health. Both conserved end residues are part of each CDR3. A D gene is named only where the DNA matches it firmly. Only some rows state a clone size, as once, few, many or a class for expanded clones.

V gene: TRBV6-2/TRBV6-3; J gene: TRBJ1-2; clone size: NA; D gene: NA; CDR3 protein: CASSEYIGYTF; CDR3 DNA: TGTGCCAGCAGTGAATATATAGGCTACACCTTC
V gene: TRBV20-1; J gene: TRBJ2-3; clone size: few; D gene: NA; CDR3 protein: CVWASGTDTQYF; CDR3 DNA: TGCGTGTGGGCTAGCGGCACAGATACGCAGTATTTT
V gene: TRBV14; J gene: TRBJ2-1; clone size: NA; D gene: NA; CDR3 protein: CASSQRTYNEQFF; CDR3 DNA: TGTGCCAGCAGCCAGAGGACCTACAATGAGCAGTTCTTC
V gene: TRBV12-3/TRBV12-4; J gene: TRBJ1-2; clone size: NA; D gene: TRBD1; CDR3 protein: CASSTGQGACYGYTF; CDR3 DNA: TGTGCCAGCAGCACGGGACAGGGGGCTTGCTATGGCTACACCTTC
V gene: TRBV30; J gene: TRBJ2-5; clone size: NA; D gene: NA; CDR3 protein: CAWRPGLETQYF; CDR3 DNA: TGTGCCTGGAGACCAGGGTTGGAGACCCAGTACTTC
V gene: TRBV3-1; J gene: TRBJ2-5; clone size: once; D gene: TRBD1; CDR3 protein: CASSQYPGTDQETQYF; CDR3 DNA: TGTGCCAGCAGCCAATACCCCGGGACAGATCAAGAGACCCAGTACTTC
V gene: TRBV18; J gene: TRBJ2-7; clone size: NA; D gene: TRBD2; CDR3 protein: CASSGTSGAGEQYF; CDR3 DNA: TGTGCCAGCTCCGGGACTAGCGGTGCAGGGGAGCAGTACTTC
V gene: TRBV4-1; J gene: TRBJ1-4; clone size: NA; D gene: NA; CDR3 protein: CASSQVGVGGEKLFF; CDR3 DNA: TGCGCCAGCAGCCAAGTTGGGGTAGGGGGGGAAAAACTGTTTTTT
V gene: TRBV29-1; J gene: TRBJ2-1; clone size: NA; D gene: TRBD2; CDR3 protein: CSVVPSGGGRRNEQFF; CDR3 DNA: TGCAGCGTTGTCCCTAGCGGGGGGGGTCGGAGAAATGAGCAGTTCTTC
V gene: TRBV6-9; J gene: TRBJ1-2; clone size: NA; D gene: TRBD1; CDR3 protein: CASQGGYGYTF; CDR3 DNA: TGTGCCAGCCAGGGGGGGTATGGCTACACCTTC
V gene: TRBV5-4; J gene: TRBJ2-3; clone size: NA; D gene: TRBD2; CDR3 protein: CAGSTRTSGPTLTDTQYF; CDR3 DNA: TGTGCCGGCAGCACCCGGACTAGCGGGCCCACCCTCACAGATACGCAGTATTTT
V gene: TRBV4-1; J gene: TRBJ2-7; clone size: NA; D gene: NA; CDR3 protein: CASSQIASRDGQYF; CDR3 DNA: TGCGCCAGCAGCCAAATCGCCTCCCGGGACGGGCAGTACTTC
V gene: TRBV30; J gene: TRBJ2-7; clone size: NA; D gene: NA; CDR3 protein: CAWSRVSYEQYF; CDR3 DNA: TGTGCCTGGAGTAGAGTCTCCTACGAGCAGTACTTC